Following are 27 T cell receptor beta chains from one sample sequenced in a study of blood T cells in healthy people across ages. With a J-beta primer mix and a sample-barcoded 5' primer, a second PCR ran about 7 to 12 cycles. TCRdb itself ran the 5' RACE reads through MiXCR, one entry per CDR3 protein. The sample carries about 1 million distinct CDR3 sequences, 40% to 50% recorded once. The sequenced sample was blood. All receptors come from a woman aged 55-75 years in good health.

There are a few counts of this clonotype. This may come from a read error, since a much larger clone is one base off. V is TRBV6-6 and J is TRBJ2-5, with 8 positions matching TRBD2. The germline gives CDR1 MNHNY, CDR2 SVGAGI (reference sequence). CDR3 length equals 11 residues. Trimming removed 2 bases from V and 13 bases from J; junction bases left unmatched: 3. This CDR3 reads CASSYGTRGYF. The CDR3, as DNA: TGTGCCAGCAGTTACGGGACTAGGGGGTACTTC.

This clonotype was recorded a few times. The chain employs TRBV28 and TRBJ2-5; TRBD2 agrees at 10 bases. The CDR3 covers 12 residues. Per germline, CDR1 MDHEN and CDR2 SYDVKM. Trimming at V came to 10 bases and at J to 2 bases, leaving 1 base not matched to a gene. The CDR3 protein is CATLAGQETQYF. The CDR3 nucleotides are TGTGCCACACTAGCGGGACAAGAGACCCAGTACTTC.

The V gene is TRBV10-3, the J gene TRBJ2-5; D is undetermined. The CDR3 is made up of 15 amino acids. From germline, CDR1 is ENHRY and CDR2 SYGVKD. Trimming took 2 bases from V and 11 from J, leaving 21 bases between them. Here the CDR3 reads CAISEGDLSSSEQYF. The DNA of the CDR3 is TGTGCCATCAGTGAGGGTGACCTGAGCAGCAGTGAGCAGTACTTC.

V and J are TRBV20-1 and TRBJ2-4; tentatively, D is TRBD1 (6 bases). Judging by the DNA end, TRBJ2-5 fits better; the J call may be wrong. The CDR3 is 14 amino acids. From germline, CDR1 is DFQATT and CDR2 SNEGSKA (reference sequence). CDR3: CSAIDRQVGETQYF. The DNA for the CDR3 is TGCAGTGCTATTGACAGACAGGTGGGGGAGACCCAGTACTTC.

This clonotype was detected only once. V gene TRBV2 combines with J gene TRBJ1-2; D is undetermined. Trimming pared 5 bases from V and 5 bases from J, leaving 6 bases between. The germline CDR1 and CDR2 sequences are SNHLY and FYNNEI. This CDR3 spans 11 amino acids. In DNA, the CDR3 is TGTGCCAGCAGTCCGGAGTATGGCTACACCTTC. As protein: CASSPEYGYTF.

The chain recombines TRBV6-2 or TRBV6-3 with TRBJ1-1, with 7 bases lining up with TRBD1. The V gene's germline CDR1 is MNHEY and CDR2 SVGEGT. CDR3 length: 12 amino acids. The V and J ends lost 5 bases and 6 bases, in that order; junction bases with no gene match: 3. CDR3 bases: TGTGCCAGCAGTATCGGACAGGCTGAAGCTTTCTTT. Translated: CASSIGQAEAFF.

The CDR3 loop reads CSARRGVAEAFF. CDR3 in DNA: TGCAGTGCTAGAAGGGGGGTTGCTGAAGCTTTCTTT. The chain has TRBV20-1 and TRBJ1-1; D may be TRBD1 (6 bases). Trimming took off 2 bases at V and 6 bases at J, with 10 bases between the two ends. Germline assignment: CDR1 DFQATT and CDR2 SNEGSKA (reference sequence). The CDR3 has 12 amino acids.

The chain employs TRBV12-3 or TRBV12-4 and TRBJ1-1; D uncertain. CDR3 length equals 14 residues. V shed 3 bases and J shed 4 bases, with 12 bases lying between them. CDR3 region: CASSFGQASTEAFF. CDR3 sequence (DNA): TGTGCCAGCAGTTTTGGTCAGGCGTCCACTGAAGCTTTCTTT.

This clonotype came up many times. The genes are TRBV29-1 and TRBJ2-7; no definite D call. The V end lost 0 bases, the J end lost 0 bases, and 6 bases lay between the germline ends. The CDR3 consists of 13 residues. CDR1 SQVTM and CDR2 ANQGSEA come from the germline V gene. The CDR3 DNA reads TGCAGCGTTGAAGACGGCCTCTCCTACGAGCAGTACTTC. As protein: CSVEDGLSYEQYF.

The gene calls are TRBV12-3 or TRBV12-4 and TRBJ2-1, with 11 bases aligning to TRBD2. The CDR3 sequence is 14 residues long. V lost 6 bases to trimming and J lost 5 bases; unmatched junction nucleotides: 3. The DNA for the CDR3 is TGTGCCAGCAGGGTAGCGGGAGGGAACAATGAGCAGTTCTTC. It specifies CASRVAGGNNEQFF.

J is TRBJ1-1 and V is TRBV4-2, with 7 bases aligning to TRBD1. The CDR3 runs to 15 residues. Germline V gene data show CDR1 as LGHNA and CDR2 as YNFKEQ. With V trimmed by 3 bases and J by 2 bases, 6 bases remained unmatched. Written as DNA, the CDR3 is TGTGCCAGCAGCCACTCCGGGACAGCTAACACTGAAGCTTTCTTT. Amino acid sequence: CASSHSGTANTEAFF.

CDR3: CSAYRLERETQYF. In nucleotides, the CDR3 is TGCAGTGCCTATAGACTAGAGCGAGAGACCCAGTACTTC. The rearrangement uses TRBV20-1 and TRBJ2-5; tentative D call: TRBD2 (6 bases). Trimming removed 6 bases from V and 4 bases from J, with 15 bases in between. The CDR3 loop spans 13 amino acids. CDR1 is DFQATT, CDR2 SNEGSKA, per germline (reference sequence).

This rearrangement joins TRBV2 to TRBJ2-1; weak D call: TRBD2 (6 bases). V was trimmed by 8 bases and J by 2 bases, leaving 10 bases between them. Germline values: CDR1 SNHLY, CDR2 FYNNEI. This CDR3 contains 13 residues. Here the CDR3 DNA reads TGTGCCAGCGGGAGGCGAGCCTACAATGAGCAGTTCTTC. Protein: CASGRRAYNEQFF.

The rearrangement joins TRBV5-1 to TRBJ2-3; TRBD2 matches at 7 bases. Germline V lookup: CDR1 SGHRS, CDR2 YFSETQ. After removal of 0 bases from V and 2 bases from J, the junction contained 6 bases not matched to a gene. The CDR3 has 16 residues. The CDR3 nucleotides are TGCGCCAGCAGCTTGGCCGCGGGAGTTAACACAGATACGCAGTATTTT. Its protein product is CASSLAAGVNTDTQYF.

The sample holds one count of this clonotype. The chain carries TRBV18 and TRBJ2-1; TRBD2 matches 13 bases. Trimming cost V 4 bases and J 9 bases; bases outside gene matches: 12. CDR3 size: 17 residues. The germline gives CDR1 KGHSH, CDR2 LQKENI. CDR3 loop: CASSLPTSGRALGEQFF. CDR3 in DNA: TGTGCCAGCTCACTCCCAACTAGCGGGAGGGCTCTTGGTGAGCAGTTCTTC.

The rearrangement links TRBV18 to TRBJ2-3, with D unclear. V was trimmed by 4 bases and J by 8 bases, leaving 19 bases between them. The CDR3 is 15 amino acids. Germline-derived CDR1 and CDR2 are KGHSH and LQKENI. The DNA for the CDR3 is TGTGCCAGCTCACTTTCTAAGGGCCGACAAGGTACGCAGTATTTT. Translated, it gives CASSLSKGRQGTQYF.

The chain uses TRBV6-2 or TRBV6-3 and TRBJ1-2; D gene uncertain. The germline gives CDR1 MNHEY, CDR2 SVGEGT. Trimming stripped 2 bases from V and 4 bases from J, with 11 bases between. The CDR3 contains 14 residues. CDR3 DNA sequence: TGTGCCAGCAGTTACGCGACGGTGACCTATGGCTACACCTTC. Translation gives CASSYATVTYGYTF.

The V gene is TRBV27, the J gene TRBJ2-5; 7 bases are a match to TRBD2. This CDR3 spans 15 amino acids. Per the germline V gene, CDR1 is MNHEY and CDR2 is SMNVEV (reference sequence). V shed 4 bases and J 5 bases; nucleotides not matched to a gene: 10. The CDR3 reads CASSSGTTSRETQYF. CDR3 coding DNA: TGTGCCAGCAGTTCCGGGACTACCTCCAGGGAGACCCAGTACTTC.

The chain links TRBV12-3 or TRBV12-4 to TRBJ2-7; D is unclear. The CDR3 runs 14 residues. V lost 6 bases and J 5 bases, leaving 17 bases between the germline ends. The CDR3 DNA sequence: TGTGCCAGCAGCCCCGGACGATTGAGGCACGAGCAGTACTTC. Translation gives CASSPGRLRHEQYF.

The chain combines TRBV2 with TRBJ2-7; no firm D call. V was clipped by 2 bases and J by 6 bases, with 8 bases between them. There are 12 residues in the CDR3. Germline CDR1 SNHLY, CDR2 FYNNEI. The CDR3 DNA is TGTGCCAGCAGTGAAACCGGTCCCGAGCAGTACTTC. Translated: CASSETGPEQYF.

About this clonotype itself: This may stem from a read error, because a much larger clone lies one nucleotide away. The CDR3 sequence: CASSTPLRGDPYEQYF. The CDR3 nucleotides are TGTGCCAGCAGTACTCCTCTACGGGGGGACCCCTACGAGCAGTACTTC. The gene calls are TRBV6-2 or TRBV6-3 and TRBJ2-7; 7 bases agree with TRBD2. Germline-derived CDR1 and CDR2 are MNHEY and SVGEGT. The V and J ends lost 5 bases and 2 bases, in that order; junction bases with no gene match: 12. The CDR3 has 16 amino acids.

The gene calls are TRBV4-1 and TRBJ2-5, with D hard to call. The DNA end is a closer match to TRBJ2-7, so the J assignment may be wrong. The CDR3 has 14 residues. Germline-derived CDR1 and CDR2 are MGHRA and YSYEKL. The CDR3 bases are TGCGCCAGCAGCCAAGGCGGAGAGACCTACGAGCAGTACTTC. It encodes CASSQGGETYEQYF.

This clonotype has only one observation. The V gene is TRBV14, the J gene TRBJ2-1, with D hard to call. V was pared by 1 base and J by 0 bases, with 13 bases between. Germline V gene lookup returns CDR1 SGHDN and CDR2 FVKESK. The CDR3 totals 17 residues. The CDR3: CASSQGWVGSSYNEQFF. The DNA for the CDR3 is TGTGCCAGCAGCCAAGGCTGGGTGGGAAGCTCCTACAATGAGCAGTTCTTC.

This clonotype was observed a handful of times. The chain links TRBV11-2 to TRBJ1-2; 8 nucleotides align to TRBD1. The CDR3 has 15 residues. Germline CDR1 SGHAT, CDR2 FQNNGV. The J segment lost 5 bases and the V segment lost 5 bases, leaving 10 bases of the junction unmatched. Here the CDR3 reads CASSPRTGWGYGYTF. The CDR3 DNA reads TGTGCCAGCAGCCCTCGGACAGGGTGGGGATATGGCTACACCTTC.

Comment on this clonotype: The junction and the germline gene differ at one end; a read error may be behind it. CDR3 residues: CATSPRQGVRTEDFF. CDR3 nucleotide sequence: TGTGCCACCAGCCCCAGACAGGGCGTGCGCACTGAAGATTTCTTT. This chain joins TRBV15 and TRBJ1-1, with 7 bases aligning to TRBD1. Germline V gene data show CDR1 as LNHNV and CDR2 as YYDKDF (reference sequence). The CDR3 length is 15 residues.

The genes are TRBV21-1 and TRBJ2-7. TRBV21-1 is labeled a pseudogene. The CDR3 totals 13 residues. The CDR3 sequence: CASSNGSPYKQYF. CDR3 DNA sequence: TGTGCCAGCAGCAATGGCAGCCCCTACAAGCAGTACTTC.

The chain carries TRBV6-2 or TRBV6-3 and TRBJ1-5; D remains ambiguous. The germline V gene encodes CDR1 MNHEY and CDR2 SVGEGT. This CDR3 is built from 17 residues. Trimming removed 4 bases at V and 0 bases at J, with 16 bases between. This chain's CDR3 is CASSSSPAVYSNQPQHF. The DNA for the CDR3 is TGTGCCAGCAGTTCCAGCCCTGCGGTGTATAGCAATCAGCCCCAGCATTTT.